This TCR beta chain was retrieved from a study of memory CD4+ T cells and cytomegalovirus serostatus (dated by TCRdb to about 2019). Notes on the research overall: The roughly 35 healthy Belgian adults in the cohort included 9 who were CMV seropositive and 24 who were CMV seronegative. CD4+ memory TCRbeta repertoires of a Belgian cohort with known cytomegalovirus serostatus were sequenced in order to replicate a published TCR-based CMV serostatus classifier. Study-wide conclusions, independent of this receptor: Unlike the original study, which covered naive and memory CD4+ and CD8+ populations, the Belgian study sequenced only CD4+CD45RO+ memory cells. Among the 150 or so previously reported CMV-associated TCRbeta sequences, 65 to 85 showed up in the CD4+ memory repertoires, with each one found in between one and five individuals. On the Belgian cohort, the classifier based on the original framework reached a median bootstrapped AUC of roughly 0.94, with a 95% CI of 0.76-1.00. The results were interpreted as suggesting that the CMV-associated TCR signature is mostly present in the CD4+ memory repertoire. For CMV serostatus prediction, a median bootstrapped AUC of about 0.94 was reached with the original framework, and a median bootstrapped AUC of about 0.91 was reached with a US-trained random forest.

The Quick-DNA Microprep Kit was used to extract genomic DNA from the sorted cells. Amplification of TCRbeta DNA was done with the immunoSEQ hsTCRbeta kit, following the protocol from the manufacturer. TCRbeta libraries were sequenced on an Illumina MiSeq instrument. In the paper's pipeline: Once out-of-frame sequences had been removed, 2,200,000 or so distinct TCRbeta sequences were left, which works out to an average of approximately 70,000 per individual. Each individual was scored by the count of 150 to 200 previously reported CMV-associated TCRbeta sequences and the total productive distinct TCRbeta count. A beta-binomial model was reimplemented in Python, and random forests from scikit-learn, run with default parameters, were trained on data from the US cohort. Classifier performance on the Belgian cohort was reported as the median AUC with percentile confidence intervals calculated over 10,000 bootstrap iterations. Entries here come from immuneACCESS through TCRdb and include only in-frame sequences with V and J called. Some clones fail to appear in such tables; in the studies checked, an unresolved V gene covers under half of the shortfall, and the cause of the remainder is unknown. V, J and clone size are taken as reported in that table, and D and trimming were inferred from the DNA itself. The sample table shows under 55,000 clones, and more than 70% are seen once. Of the sample, under 1.5% is held by the ten largest clones.

A FACSAria II was used to sort memory CD4+ T cells, defined as single viable CD3+CD4+CD8-CD45RO+ cells. CMV serostatus was determined using a Roche Elecsys assay that detects serum IgG against CMV pp150, pp28, p38 and p52. After thawing, total CD4+ T cells were enriched by positive selection with CD4 magnetic microbeads. The samples came from a different study that was designed specifically to examine the CD4+ T cell memory repertoire. Peripheral blood mononuclear cells were isolated and cryopreserved according to standard operating procedures, and serum was kept at -80 degrees C. Staining used CD3-PerCP (BW264/56), CD4-APC (RPA-T4), CD45RO-PE (UCHT1) and CD8-Pacific Orange (3B5) antibodies, with Sytox blue excluding non-viable cells. This clone was recorded once. The clone's antigen remains unknown. One base away there is no much larger clone; base qualities are not given. The sample consisted of memory CD4+ T cells from blood. The TCR originated in an adult in good health and CMV-seropositive.

CDR3 region: CAWSVGGGNTIYF. The DNA is TGTGCCTGGAGCGTTGGGGGAGGAAACACCATATATTTT. Recombination connected TRBV30 to TRBJ1-3; TRBD1 could be the D gene, as 5 bases match. The cysteine opens and the phenylalanine closes a CDR3 of 13 amino acids. Only CDR3 DNA remains: 39 bases, in frame from the first base. Sequences GTSNPN (CDR1) and SVGIG (CDR2) are obtained from the germline V gene (reference sequence). Trimming takes 3 bases from V and 4 bases from J, and the germline ends sit 10 bases apart.